This note documents a single T cell receptor (beta chain) sequence. Its antigen is not identified. For CDR3 and TCR beta VDJ profiling, genomic DNA was the template used. MiXCR was run by TCRdb on the reads, yielding one entry per CDR3 protein. The sample contains approximately 200,000 distinct CDR3 sequences, 61% of which appear only once. The sample comes from a study of CD8+CD57+ T cells in acquired aplastic anemia. At the level of the study: The study obtained an average of around 2.9 ug of DNA from sorted CD4+ and CD8+ cells.

Study-level results: Twenty-nine sequences, all CD8+ CDR3, were shared between patients and controls.

The ends lost 4 bases at V and 6 bases at J; junction bases unmatched: 13. The CDR3 has 17 amino acids. From germline, CDR1 is KGHDR and CDR2 SFDVKD. Specimen: sorted CD4+, CD8+, or CD8+CD57+ T cells (not recorded which) from PBMCs. The rearrangement joins TRBV24-1 to TRBJ2-7; TRBD2 aligns across 11 bases. The sequence came from a human donor in good health. CDR3 in DNA: TGTGCCACCAGTGACTCCCGAACTAGCGGGAGAGCCGGCGAGCAGTACTTC. This encodes CATSDSRTSGRAGEQYF.